Shown below are 27 T cell receptor beta chains from a single sample sequenced in a study of beta chain features in type 1 diabetes. The whole isolated RNA underwent reverse transcription, so sequencing captured expressed TCRB transcripts. Data came from immunoSEQ multiplex PCR; TCRdb stores just in-frame clones and leaves some out. The data show over 300,000 clones, 7.5% to 9% seen once. The sequenced sample was central memory CD4+ T cells from blood. The source of these receptors is a woman aged 18-35 years in good health.

This clone was counted at least ten times. The chain couples TRBV7-9 to TRBJ1-2; D possibly corresponds to TRBD1 (5 bases). The germline V and J ends were trimmed by 2 bases and 3 bases, with 7 bases remaining between them. CDR3 size: 13 residues. CDR1 SEHNR and CDR2 FQNEAQ come from the germline V gene (reference sequence). CDR3 residues: CASSLMGDYGYTF. In DNA form, the CDR3 reads TGTGCCAGCAGCTTAATGGGGGACTATGGCTACACCTTC.

In this sample, this clone turned up a few times. CDR3 sequence (DNA): TGTGCCAGCAGCTACTTGCTGGGCAGGTACGAGCAGTACTTC. As protein: CASSYLLGRYEQYF. The V call is TRBV7-4, the J call TRBJ2-7; D is undetermined. Trimming cost V 4 bases and J 4 bases, with 14 bases left between them. This CDR3 is built from 14 residues. The germline V gene has CDR1 SGHVT and CDR2 SQSDAQ.

This clone was found a few times. The J gene is TRBJ2-1, the V gene TRBV5-1; 9 bases line up with TRBD1. Germline trimming cut 4 bases from V and 2 bases from J; bases unmatched to any gene: 10. The CDR3 is made up of 17 amino acids. Germline V gene sequence: CDR1 SGHRS, CDR2 YFSETQ. DNA of the CDR3: TGCGCCAGCAGCCCGGACAGGGGCCCAAGAGCCTACAATGAGCAGTTCTTC. Translated: CASSPDRGPRAYNEQFF.

This clone was picked up a small number of times. The gene calls are TRBV14 and TRBJ2-3; 9 bases are shared with TRBD2. This CDR3 is 17 amino acids long. Trimming at V came to 0 bases and at J to 5 bases, leaving 9 bases not matched to a gene. Looked up from germline, CDR1 is SGHDN and CDR2 is FVKESK. In DNA, the CDR3 is TGTGCCAGCAGCCAAGAGCGGCGGGAGGGCCGGGGAGATACGCAGTATTTT. It translates to CASSQERREGRGDTQYF.

This clone was detected only a few times. The chain employs TRBV19 and TRBJ2-5; D remains ambiguous. V lost 5 bases and J lost 1, with 8 bases in between. This CDR3 contains 13 residues. Per the germline V gene, CDR1 is LNHDA and CDR2 is SQIVND (reference sequence). The CDR3 loop reads CASSASLQETQYF. CDR3 coding DNA: TGTGCCAGTAGTGCCAGCCTCCAAGAGACCCAGTACTTC.

A few counts support this clone. The chain carries TRBV18 and TRBJ2-5; possible D gene TRBD1, 5 bases. From germline, CDR1 is KGHSH and CDR2 LQKENI. This CDR3 spans 16 amino acids. V lost 6 bases and J 0 bases, leaving 17 bases between the germline ends. The DNA of the CDR3 is TGTGCCAGCTCCCCAAACCGGCGACAGAACCAAGAGACCCAGTACTTC. Translating it yields CASSPNRRQNQETQYF.

The chain links TRBV2 to TRBJ2-7; D tentatively fits TRBD1 or TRBD2 (5 bases each). The ends were cut back, 8 bases at V and 6 bases at J, with 11 bases in the middle. This CDR3 is 11 amino acids long. Germline loops: CDR1 SNHLY, CDR2 FYNNEI. The CDR3 is CASGKGTEQYF. The CDR3 DNA reads as TGTGCCAGCGGAAAAGGGACCGAGCAGTACTTC.

The chain carries TRBV28 and TRBJ2-1; TRBD2 matches 12 bases. The CDR3 is 16 amino acids. Germline V gives CDR1 MDHEN, CDR2 SYDVKM. Trimming at V came to 4 bases and at J to 4 bases, leaving 5 bases not matched to a gene. CDR3: CASSSAGTSGYNEQFF. The DNA of the CDR3 is TGTGCCAGCAGTTCCGCCGGGACTAGCGGGTACAATGAGCAGTTCTTC.

The chain carries TRBV20-1 and TRBJ1-4; no firm D call. Trimming took 6 bases from V and 10 from J, leaving 12 bases between them. The CDR3 sequence is 11 residues long. CDR1 is DFQATT and CDR2 is SNEGSKA in the germline V gene (reference sequence). CDR3 loop: CSAPFRGKLFF. CDR3 bases: TGCAGTGCACCTTTTAGAGGAAAACTGTTTTTT.

This clone was detected a few times. One end of the junction does not line up with germline, which may come from a read error. The chain couples TRBV7-7 to TRBJ2-7, with 14 bases aligning to TRBD2. This CDR3 comprises 18 residues. The germline V gene encodes CDR1 SSHAT and CDR2 FNYEAQ (reference sequence). The CDR3 nucleotides are TGTGCTAGCAGCCCGCTCCCCAGTGGACTAGCGGGAGGTATCGAGCAGTACTTC. The encoded protein is CASSPLPSGLAGGIEQYF.

The chain combines TRBV19 with TRBJ2-2, with unresolved D. Germline CDR1 reads LNHDA; CDR2 reads SQIVND (reference sequence). The CDR3 extends over 14 amino acids. The V end was cut by 3 bases, the J end by 3 bases, with 8 bases between. DNA of the CDR3: TGTGCCAGTAGTATTCTTTCCTACACCGGGGAGCTGTTTTTT. It encodes CASSILSYTGELFF.

This clone was seen a handful of times. Other nucleotide sequences from this sample produce the same CDR3. The chain has TRBV7-9 and TRBJ2-5; no definite D call. Germline CDR1 SEHNR, CDR2 FQNEAQ (reference sequence). Trimming cost V 5 bases and J 5 bases, with 15 bases left between them. CDR3 length: 14 residues. CDR3 loop: CASSRLQQGETQYF. CDR3 nucleotide sequence: TGTGCCAGCAGCCGACTCCAGCAAGGGGAGACCCAGTACTTC.

This clone was counted only a few times. V gene TRBV7-2 combines with J gene TRBJ2-5, with D possibly matching TRBD1 (5 bases). This CDR3 region has 15 residues. Between the trimmed V and J ends, which lost 1 base and 5 bases, there was a span of 14 bases. Looked up from germline, CDR1 is SGHTA and CDR2 is FQGNSA. CDR3 in DNA: TGTGCCAGCAGCTTAGGCCCACAGGCCTACGAGACCCAGTACTTC. Protein: CASSLGPQAYETQYF.

In this sample, this clone turned up many times. This chain joins TRBV28 and TRBJ2-3, with D hard to call. This CDR3 contains 15 residues. CDR1 MDHEN and CDR2 SYDVKM come from the germline V gene. V was clipped by 6 bases and J by 1 base, with 14 bases between them. The CDR3: CASRPRPSGTDTQYF. CDR3 bases: TGTGCCAGCAGACCGCGTCCCTCCGGCACAGATACGCAGTATTTT.

The genes are TRBV29-1 and TRBJ1-1; 8 bases map to TRBD1. CDR3 length equals 15 residues. Germline lookup yields CDR1 SQVTM and CDR2 ANQGSEA. After removal of 3 bases from V and 3 bases from J, the junction contained 9 bases not matched to a gene. CDR3 DNA: TGCAGCGTTGACCGGACAGGGCAAGGGTACACTGAAGCTTTCTTT. This sequence encodes CSVDRTGQGYTEAFF.

V is TRBV10-1 and J is TRBJ2-3; D is possibly TRBD1 (6 bases). V was trimmed by 4 bases and J by 1 base, leaving 9 bases between them. The CDR3 loop spans 14 amino acids. Germline lookup yields CDR1 WNHNN and CDR2 SYGVQD (reference sequence). CDR3 amino acids: CASSAGTCTDTQYF. CDR3 DNA: TGCGCCAGCAGTGCCGGGACATGCACAGATACGCAGTATTTT.

V usage is TRBV28 and J usage is TRBJ2-1; D gene unclear. The CDR3 has 14 residues. Germline V lookup: CDR1 MDHEN, CDR2 SYDVKM. Trimming took off 2 bases at V and 8 bases at J, with 13 bases between the two ends. The CDR3 DNA reads TGTGCCAGCAGTTTAAGGAAGCTTACCGATGAGCAGTTCTTC. It codes for CASSLRKLTDEQFF.

The chain joins TRBV5-1 to TRBJ2-3; the match to TRBD1 covers 9 bases. J gave up 2 bases and V 4 bases, and 5 bases lay outside the gene matches. CDR1 and CDR2 (germline): SGHRS, YFSETQ. The CDR3 has 15 amino acids. CDR3 in amino acids: CASSLQGAPTDTQYF. CDR3 bases: TGCGCCAGCAGCCTACAGGGGGCGCCCACAGATACGCAGTATTTT.

V gene TRBV7-6 combines with J gene TRBJ1-3, with a tentative D call TRBD1 (5 bases). Trimming shortened V by 2 bases and J by 1 base, and 12 bases separated the two germline ends. This CDR3 spans 16 amino acids. Germline V gene lookup returns CDR1 SGHVS and CDR2 FNYEAQ. CDR3 residues: CASSLFTGASGNTIYF. DNA for the CDR3: TGTGCCAGCAGCTTATTCACAGGTGCATCTGGAAACACCATATATTTT.

The chain has TRBV28 and TRBJ1-1, with a possible D match to TRBD1 (6 bases). The CDR3 consists of 13 residues. CDR1 and CDR2 (germline): MDHEN, SYDVKM. The V end lost 3 bases, the J end lost 7 bases, and 12 bases lay between the germline ends. CDR3 nucleotide sequence: TGTGCCAGCAGTTTCCCTCCGGACAGTGAAGCTTTCTTT. This gives the protein CASSFPPDSEAFF.

This clone has at least ten counts. The V call is TRBV2, the J call TRBJ2-1; possibly TRBD2 for D (5 bases). The CDR3 spans 16 residues. The germline V gene encodes CDR1 SNHLY and CDR2 FYNNEI. V was shortened by 2 bases and J by 1 base, with 12 bases between the two germline ends. The CDR3 DNA is TGTGCCAGCAGTGAAACTCGCGGCGGGTCCTACAATGAGCAGTTCTTC. Its translation: CASSETRGGSYNEQFF.

The chain recombines TRBV5-1 with TRBJ2-1; D may be TRBD1 (5 bases). This CDR3 region has 13 residues. V was shortened by 0 bases and J by 6 bases, with 7 bases between the two germline ends. CDR1 and CDR2 (germline): SGHRS, YFSETQ. CDR3 residues: CASSLGQTNEQFF. The CDR3 DNA sequence: TGCGCCAGCAGCTTGGGACAGACCAATGAGCAGTTCTTC.

The CDR3, as DNA: TGTGCCAGCTCACCTTTTAAACACTCGGGACGCTACTACGAGCAGTACTTC. This gives the protein CASSPFKHSGRYYEQYF. The chain is built from TRBV18 and TRBJ2-7; the D gene could be TRBD1 or TRBD2 (5 bases each). Germline lookup yields CDR1 KGHSH and CDR2 LQKENI. This CDR3 is 17 amino acids long. The ends were cut back, 3 bases at V and 3 bases at J, with 21 bases in the middle.

This clone was observed a few times. The rearrangement uses TRBV19 and TRBJ2-2; 11 bases line up with TRBD1. V lost 3 bases to trimming and J lost 5 bases; unmatched junction nucleotides: 14. CDR1 is LNHDA, CDR2 SQIVND, per germline (reference sequence). This CDR3 has 19 residues. DNA of the CDR3: TGTGCCAGTAGTATTATAACAAATTCCGGGACAGGGGGAACCGGGGAGCTGTTTTTT. This translates into CASSIITNSGTGGTGELFF.

The chain joins TRBV10-3 to TRBJ2-1, with D perhaps TRBD1 (6 bases). The CDR3 length is 16 residues. V was shortened by 6 bases and J by 0 bases, with 15 bases between the two germline ends. CDR1 and CDR2 from the germline V gene are ENHRY and SYGVKD. CDR3 protein: CAISDGQFRSYNEQFF. CDR3 sequence (DNA): TGTGCCATCAGCGACGGACAGTTCCGCTCCTACAATGAGCAGTTCTTC.

This clone has only a few counts. This chain joins TRBV19 and TRBJ2-7; TRBD2 aligns across 8 bases. Germline V gene data show CDR1 as LNHDA and CDR2 as SQIVND (reference sequence). CDR3 length: 14 amino acids. The V segment lost 8 bases and the J segment 1 base; nucleotides outside the gene matches: 7. The CDR3 coding sequence is TGTGCCAGTTCCAGCGGGAGAAGTTCCTACGAGCAGTACTTC. Its protein product is CASSSGRSSYEQYF.

CDR3 nucleotides: TGTGCCAGCAGCTTGGGGGGACAGGCCCGAGGCACTGAAGCTTTCTTT. It yields the protein CASSLGGQARGTEAFF. The rearrangement joins TRBV5-4 to TRBJ1-1; the match to TRBD1 covers 8 bases. Germline trimming cut 0 bases from V and 4 bases from J; bases unmatched to any gene: 8. This CDR3 region has 16 residues. Germline V lookup: CDR1 SGHNT, CDR2 YYREEE (reference sequence).